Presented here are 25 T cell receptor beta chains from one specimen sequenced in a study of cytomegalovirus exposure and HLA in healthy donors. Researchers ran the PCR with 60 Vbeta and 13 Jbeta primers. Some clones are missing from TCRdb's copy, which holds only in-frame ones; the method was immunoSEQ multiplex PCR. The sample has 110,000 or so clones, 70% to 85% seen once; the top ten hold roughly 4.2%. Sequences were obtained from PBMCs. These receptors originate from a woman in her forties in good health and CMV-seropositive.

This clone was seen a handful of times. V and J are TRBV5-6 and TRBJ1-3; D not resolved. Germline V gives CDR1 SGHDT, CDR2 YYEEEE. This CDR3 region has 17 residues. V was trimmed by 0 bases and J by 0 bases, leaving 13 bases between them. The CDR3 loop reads CASSLEVGGLSGNTIYF. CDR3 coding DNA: TGTGCCAGCAGCTTGGAAGTAGGCGGACTCTCTGGAAACACCATATATTTT.

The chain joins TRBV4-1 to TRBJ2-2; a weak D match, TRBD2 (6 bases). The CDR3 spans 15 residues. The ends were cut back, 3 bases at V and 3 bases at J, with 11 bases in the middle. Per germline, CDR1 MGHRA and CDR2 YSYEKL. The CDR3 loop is CASSHNSGDTGELFF. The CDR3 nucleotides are TGCGCCAGCAGCCATAATTCGGGGGACACCGGGGAGCTGTTTTTT.

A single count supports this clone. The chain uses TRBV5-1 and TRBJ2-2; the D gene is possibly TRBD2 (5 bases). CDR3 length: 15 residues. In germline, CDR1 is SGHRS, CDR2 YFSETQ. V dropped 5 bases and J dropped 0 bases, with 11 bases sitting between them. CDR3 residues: CASSRSGTNTGELFF. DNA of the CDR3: TGCGCCAGCAGTAGGAGCGGAACGAACACCGGGGAGCTGTTTTTT.

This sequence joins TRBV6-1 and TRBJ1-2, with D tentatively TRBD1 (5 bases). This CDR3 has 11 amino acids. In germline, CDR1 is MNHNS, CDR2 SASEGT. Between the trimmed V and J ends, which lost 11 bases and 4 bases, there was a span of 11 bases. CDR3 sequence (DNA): TGTGCCGGGGCCGCTTTCTATGGCTACACCTTC. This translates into CAGAAFYGYTF.

The CDR3: CASSLVSAGGELFF. The CDR3 nucleotides are TGTGCCAGCAGCTTAGTTTCTGCGGGCGGGGAGCTGTTTTTT. This chain connects TRBV7-2 to TRBJ2-2; TRBD2 is a possible D gene (5 bases). This CDR3 region has 14 residues. V was cut by 1 base and J by 7 bases, with 10 bases left in between. CDR1 SGHTA and CDR2 FQGNSA come from the germline V gene.

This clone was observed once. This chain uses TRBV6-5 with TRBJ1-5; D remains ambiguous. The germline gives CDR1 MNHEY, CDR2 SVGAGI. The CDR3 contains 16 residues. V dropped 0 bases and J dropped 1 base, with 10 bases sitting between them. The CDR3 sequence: CASSYSVLRSNQPQHF. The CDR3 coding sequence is TGTGCCAGCAGTTACTCCGTTCTTCGGAGCAATCAGCCCCAGCATTTT.

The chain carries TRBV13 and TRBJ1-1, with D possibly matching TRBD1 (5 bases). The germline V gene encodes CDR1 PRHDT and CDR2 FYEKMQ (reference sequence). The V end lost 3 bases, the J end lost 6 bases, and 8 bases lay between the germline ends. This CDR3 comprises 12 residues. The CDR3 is CASSFWGAEAFF. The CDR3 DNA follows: TGTGCCAGCAGCTTCTGGGGGGCTGAAGCTTTCTTT.

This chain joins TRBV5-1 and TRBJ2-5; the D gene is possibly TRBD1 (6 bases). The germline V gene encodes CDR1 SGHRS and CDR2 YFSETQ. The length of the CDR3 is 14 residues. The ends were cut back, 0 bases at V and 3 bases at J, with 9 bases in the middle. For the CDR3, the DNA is TGCGCCAGCAGCTTGGAGGCAGGGGAAGAGACCCAGTACTTC. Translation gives CASSLEAGEETQYF.

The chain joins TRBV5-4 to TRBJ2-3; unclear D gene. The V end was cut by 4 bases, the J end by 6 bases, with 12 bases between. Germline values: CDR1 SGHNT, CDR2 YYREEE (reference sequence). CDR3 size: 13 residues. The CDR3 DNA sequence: TGTGCCAGCAGCCCGTTATCCTTGGATACGCAGTATTTT. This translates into CASSPLSLDTQYF.

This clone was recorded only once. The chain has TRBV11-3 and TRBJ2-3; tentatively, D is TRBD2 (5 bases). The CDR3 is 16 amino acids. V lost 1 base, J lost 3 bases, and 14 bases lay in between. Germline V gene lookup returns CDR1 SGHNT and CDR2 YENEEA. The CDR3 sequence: CASSLGAGMRTDTQYF. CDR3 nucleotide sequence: TGTGCCAGCAGCTTAGGGGCCGGGATGAGGACAGATACGCAGTATTTT.

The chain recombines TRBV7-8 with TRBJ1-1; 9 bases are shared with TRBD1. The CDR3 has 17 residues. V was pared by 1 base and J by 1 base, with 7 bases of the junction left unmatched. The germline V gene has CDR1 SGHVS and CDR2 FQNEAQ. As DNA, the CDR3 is TGTGCCAGCAGCTTAGGCAGACAGGGGGTCACGAACACTGAAGCTTTCTTT. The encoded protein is CASSLGRQGVTNTEAFF.

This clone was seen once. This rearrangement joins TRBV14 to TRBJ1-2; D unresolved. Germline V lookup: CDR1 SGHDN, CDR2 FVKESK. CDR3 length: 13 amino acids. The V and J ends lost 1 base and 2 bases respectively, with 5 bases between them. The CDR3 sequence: CASSQVGNYGYTF. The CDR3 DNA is TGTGCCAGCAGCCAAGTCGGGAACTATGGCTACACCTTC. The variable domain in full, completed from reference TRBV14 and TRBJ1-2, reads EAGVTQFPSHSVIEKGQTVTLRCDPISGHDNLYWYRRVMGKEIKFLLHFVKESKQDESGMPNNRFLAERTGGTYSTLKVQPAELEDSGVYFCASSQVGNYGYTFGSGTRLTVV.

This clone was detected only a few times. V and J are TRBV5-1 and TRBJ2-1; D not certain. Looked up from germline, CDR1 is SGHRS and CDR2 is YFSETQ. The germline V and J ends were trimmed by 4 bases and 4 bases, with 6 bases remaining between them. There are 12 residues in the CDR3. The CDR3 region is CASSIQYNEQFF. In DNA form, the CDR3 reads TGCGCCAGCAGCATCCAGTACAATGAGCAGTTCTTC. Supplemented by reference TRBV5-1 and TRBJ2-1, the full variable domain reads KAGVTQTPRYLIKTRGQQVTLSCSPISGHRSVSWYQQTPGQGLQFLFEYFSETQRNKGNFPGRFSGRQFSNSRSEMNVSTLELGDSALYLCASSIQYNEQFFGPGTRLTVL.

The CDR3 DNA reads as TGTGCCAGCAGTTACAAGGGGGCGACAACTGAAGCTTTCTTT. This encodes CASSYKGATTEAFF. The rearrangement joins TRBV6-5 to TRBJ1-1; 7 bases agree with TRBD1. This CDR3 is 14 amino acids long. J lost 5 bases, V lost 2 bases, and 5 bases had no gene match. Germline V CDR1 and CDR2: MNHEY, SVGAGI.

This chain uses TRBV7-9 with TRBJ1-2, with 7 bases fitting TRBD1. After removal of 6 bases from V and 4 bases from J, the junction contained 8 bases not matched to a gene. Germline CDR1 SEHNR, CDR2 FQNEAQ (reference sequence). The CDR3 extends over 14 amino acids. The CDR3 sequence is CASRHPGQIYGYTF. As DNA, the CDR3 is TGTGCCAGCAGACATCCGGGACAGATCTATGGCTACACCTTC.

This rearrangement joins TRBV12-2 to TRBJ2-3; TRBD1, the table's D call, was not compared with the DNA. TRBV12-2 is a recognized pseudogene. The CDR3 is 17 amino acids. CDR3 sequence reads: CASRLAPHDRFTDTQYF. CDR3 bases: TGTGCAAGTCGCTTAGCCCCCCACGACAGATTCACAGATACGCAGTATTTT.

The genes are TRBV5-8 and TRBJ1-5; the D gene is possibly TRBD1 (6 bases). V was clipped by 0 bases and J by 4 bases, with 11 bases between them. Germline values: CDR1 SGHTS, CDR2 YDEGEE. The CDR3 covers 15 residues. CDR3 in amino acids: CASSLGTVTNQPQHF. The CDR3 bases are TGTGCCAGCAGCTTGGGGACAGTGACAAATCAGCCCCAGCATTTT.

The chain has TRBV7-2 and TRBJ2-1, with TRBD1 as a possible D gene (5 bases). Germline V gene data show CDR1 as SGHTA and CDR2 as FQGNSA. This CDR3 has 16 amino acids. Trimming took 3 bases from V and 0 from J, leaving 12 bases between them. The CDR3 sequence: CASSLQGRSSYNEQFF. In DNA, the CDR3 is TGTGCCAGCAGCTTGCAGGGCCGGAGCTCCTACAATGAGCAGTTCTTC. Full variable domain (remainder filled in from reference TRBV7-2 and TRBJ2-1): GAGVSQSPSNKVTEKGKDVELRCDPISGHTALYWYRQSLGQGLEFLIYFQGNSAPDKSGLPSDRFSAERTGGSVSTLTIQRTQQEDSAVYLCASSLQGRSSYNEQFFGPGTRLTVL.

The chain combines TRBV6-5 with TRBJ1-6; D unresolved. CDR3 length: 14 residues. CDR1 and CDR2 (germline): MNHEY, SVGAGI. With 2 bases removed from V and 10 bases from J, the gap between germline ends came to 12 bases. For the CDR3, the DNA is TGTGCCAGCAGTTACGGCAGGCCTGGCTCACCCCTCCACTTT. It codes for CASSYGRPGSPLHF.

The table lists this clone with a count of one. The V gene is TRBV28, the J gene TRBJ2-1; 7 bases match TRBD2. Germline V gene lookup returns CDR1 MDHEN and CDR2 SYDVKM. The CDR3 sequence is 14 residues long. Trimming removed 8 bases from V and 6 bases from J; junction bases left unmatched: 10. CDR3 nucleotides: TGTGCCAGCTCCACGGGGGGTTCCCCCAATGAGCAGTTCTTC. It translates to CASSTGGSPNEQFF.

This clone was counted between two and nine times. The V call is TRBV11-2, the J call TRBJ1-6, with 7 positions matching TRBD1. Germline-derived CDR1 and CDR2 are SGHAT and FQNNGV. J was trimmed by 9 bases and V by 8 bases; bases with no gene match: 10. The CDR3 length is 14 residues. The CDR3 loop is CASSLQGFGSPLHF. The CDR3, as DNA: TGTGCCAGCTCTCTACAGGGGTTCGGTTCACCCCTCCACTTT.

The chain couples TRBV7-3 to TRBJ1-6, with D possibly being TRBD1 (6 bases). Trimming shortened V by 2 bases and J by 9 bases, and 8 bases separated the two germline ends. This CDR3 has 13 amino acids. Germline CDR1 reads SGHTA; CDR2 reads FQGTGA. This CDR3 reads CASSLEQGSPLHF. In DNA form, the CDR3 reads TGTGCCAGCAGCTTAGAACAGGGTTCACCCCTCCACTTT.

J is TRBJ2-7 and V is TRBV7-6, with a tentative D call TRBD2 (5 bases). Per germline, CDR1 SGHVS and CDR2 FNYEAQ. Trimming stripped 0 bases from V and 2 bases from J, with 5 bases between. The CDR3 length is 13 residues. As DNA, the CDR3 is TGTGCCAGCAGCTTAGCGGGAGCCTACGAGCAGTACTTC. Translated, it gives CASSLAGAYEQYF.

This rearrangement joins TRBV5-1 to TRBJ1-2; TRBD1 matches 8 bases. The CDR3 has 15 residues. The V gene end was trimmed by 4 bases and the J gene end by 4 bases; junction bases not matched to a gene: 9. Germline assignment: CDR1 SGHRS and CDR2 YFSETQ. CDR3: CASSVDRAPRYGYTF. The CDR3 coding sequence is TGCGCCAGCAGCGTGGACAGGGCACCGCGCTATGGCTACACCTTC.

This chain's CDR3 is CASSEFSVLNTEAFF. The DNA for the CDR3 is TGTGCCAGCAGTGAATTTAGCGTGTTGAACACTGAAGCTTTCTTT. The chain joins TRBV6-1 to TRBJ1-1; D uncertain. The V end lost 2 bases, the J end lost 0 bases, and 10 bases lay between the germline ends. The CDR3 spans 15 residues. The V gene's germline CDR1 is MNHNS and CDR2 SASEGT.